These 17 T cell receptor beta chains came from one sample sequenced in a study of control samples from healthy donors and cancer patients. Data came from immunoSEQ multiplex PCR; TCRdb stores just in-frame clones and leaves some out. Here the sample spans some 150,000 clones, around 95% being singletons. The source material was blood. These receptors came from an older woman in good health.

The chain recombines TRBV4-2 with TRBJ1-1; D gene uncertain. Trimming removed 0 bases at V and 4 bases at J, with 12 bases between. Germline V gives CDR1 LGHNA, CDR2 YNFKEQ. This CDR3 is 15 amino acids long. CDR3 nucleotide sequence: TGTGCCAGCAGCCAAGAAAAGGGTTCGTTCACTGAAGCTTTCTTT. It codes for CASSQEKGSFTEAFF.

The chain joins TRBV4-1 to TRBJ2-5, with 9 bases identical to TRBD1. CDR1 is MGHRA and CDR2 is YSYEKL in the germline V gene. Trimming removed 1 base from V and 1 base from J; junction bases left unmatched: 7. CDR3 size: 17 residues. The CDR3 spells CASSQGWTGVGQETQYF. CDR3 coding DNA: TGCGCCAGCAGCCAAGGGTGGACAGGGGTGGGCCAAGAGACCCAGTACTTC.

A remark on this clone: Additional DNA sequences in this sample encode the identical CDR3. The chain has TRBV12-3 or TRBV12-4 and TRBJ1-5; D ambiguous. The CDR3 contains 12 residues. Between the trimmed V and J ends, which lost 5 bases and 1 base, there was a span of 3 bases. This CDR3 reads CASSRSNQPQHF. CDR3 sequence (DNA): TGTGCCAGCAGTCGGAGCAATCAGCCCCAGCATTTT.

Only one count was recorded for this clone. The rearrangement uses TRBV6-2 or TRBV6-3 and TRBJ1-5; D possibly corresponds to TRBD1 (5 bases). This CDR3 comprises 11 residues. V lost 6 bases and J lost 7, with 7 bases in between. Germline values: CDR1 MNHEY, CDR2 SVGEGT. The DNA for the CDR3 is TGTGCCAGCAGCCAGGGCCAGCCCCAGCATTTT. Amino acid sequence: CASSQGQPQHF.

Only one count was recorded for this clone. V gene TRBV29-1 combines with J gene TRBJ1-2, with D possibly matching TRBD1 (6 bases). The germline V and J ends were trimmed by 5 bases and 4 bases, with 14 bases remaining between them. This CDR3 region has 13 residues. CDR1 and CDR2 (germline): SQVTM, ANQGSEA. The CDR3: CSVNGGGGYGYTF. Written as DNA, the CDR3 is TGCAGCGTTAATGGGGGCGGGGGCTATGGCTACACCTTC.

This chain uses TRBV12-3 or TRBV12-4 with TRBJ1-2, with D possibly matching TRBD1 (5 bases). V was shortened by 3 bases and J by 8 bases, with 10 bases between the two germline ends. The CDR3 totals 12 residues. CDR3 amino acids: CASSFLAGGYTF. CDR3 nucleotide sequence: TGTGCCAGCAGTTTCTTAGCAGGGGGCTACACCTTC.

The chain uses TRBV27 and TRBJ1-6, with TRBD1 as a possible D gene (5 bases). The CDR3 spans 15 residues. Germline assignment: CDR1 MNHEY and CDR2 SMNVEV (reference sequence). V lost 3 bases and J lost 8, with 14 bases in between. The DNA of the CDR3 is TGTGCCAGCAGTTTCAGGGCAGGGTCTCATTCACCCCTCCACTTT. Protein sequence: CASSFRAGSHSPLHF.

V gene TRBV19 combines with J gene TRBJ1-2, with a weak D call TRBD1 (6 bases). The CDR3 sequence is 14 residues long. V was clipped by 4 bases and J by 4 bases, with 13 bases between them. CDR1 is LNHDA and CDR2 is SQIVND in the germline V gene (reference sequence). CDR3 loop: CASSTRTAIYGYTF. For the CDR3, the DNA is TGTGCCAGTAGTACCAGGACAGCTATCTATGGCTACACCTTC.

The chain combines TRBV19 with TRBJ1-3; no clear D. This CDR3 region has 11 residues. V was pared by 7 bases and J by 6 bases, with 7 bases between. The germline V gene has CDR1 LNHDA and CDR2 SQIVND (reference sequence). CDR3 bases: TGTGCCAGTAAACGTGAAAACACCATATATTTT. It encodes CASKRENTIYF.

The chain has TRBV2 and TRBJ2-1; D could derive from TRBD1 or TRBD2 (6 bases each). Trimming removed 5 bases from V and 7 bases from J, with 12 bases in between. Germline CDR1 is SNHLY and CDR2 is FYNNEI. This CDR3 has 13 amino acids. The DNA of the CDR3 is TGTGCCAGCAGTATTACAGGGAGGAATGAGCAGTTCTTC. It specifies CASSITGRNEQFF.

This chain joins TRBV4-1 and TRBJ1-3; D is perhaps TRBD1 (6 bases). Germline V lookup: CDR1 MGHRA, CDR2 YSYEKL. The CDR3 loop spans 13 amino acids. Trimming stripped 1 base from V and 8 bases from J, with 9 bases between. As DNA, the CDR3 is TGCGCCAGCAGCCAAGCGGGGGGCCACACCATATATTTT. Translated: CASSQAGGHTIYF.

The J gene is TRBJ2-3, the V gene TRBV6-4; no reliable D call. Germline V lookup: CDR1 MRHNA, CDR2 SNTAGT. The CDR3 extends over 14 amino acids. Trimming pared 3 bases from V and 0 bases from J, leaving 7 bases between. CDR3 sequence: CASSEEPSTDTQYF. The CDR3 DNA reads TGTGCCAGCAGTGAGGAACCTAGCACAGATACGCAGTATTTT.

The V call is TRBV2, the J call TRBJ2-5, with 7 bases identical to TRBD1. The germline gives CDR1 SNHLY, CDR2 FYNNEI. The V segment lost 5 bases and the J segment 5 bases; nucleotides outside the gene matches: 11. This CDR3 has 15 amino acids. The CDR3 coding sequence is TGTGCCAGCAGTTTTCTACAGGGGCGCGGGGAGACCCAGTACTTC. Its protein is CASSFLQGRGETQYF. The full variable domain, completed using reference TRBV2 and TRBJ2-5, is EPEVTQTPSHQVTQMGQEVILRCVPISNHLYFYWYRQILGQKVEFLVSFYNNEISEKSEIFDDQFSVERPDGSNFTLKIRSTKLEDSAMYFCASSFLQGRGETQYFGPGTRLLVL.

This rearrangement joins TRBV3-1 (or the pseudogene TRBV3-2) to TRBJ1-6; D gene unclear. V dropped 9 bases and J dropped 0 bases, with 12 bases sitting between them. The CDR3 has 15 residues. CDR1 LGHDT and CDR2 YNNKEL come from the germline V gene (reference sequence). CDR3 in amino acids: CARLMAGSYNSPLHF. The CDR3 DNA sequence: TGTGCCAGGTTAATGGCGGGCTCCTATAATTCACCCCTCCACTTT.

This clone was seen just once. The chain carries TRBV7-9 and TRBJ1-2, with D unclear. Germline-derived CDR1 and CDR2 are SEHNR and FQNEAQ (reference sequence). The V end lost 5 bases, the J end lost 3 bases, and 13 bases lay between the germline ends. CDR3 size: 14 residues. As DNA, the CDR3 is TGTGCCAGCAGCCCGGTTGGGATGGACTATGGCTACACCTTC. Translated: CASSPVGMDYGYTF.

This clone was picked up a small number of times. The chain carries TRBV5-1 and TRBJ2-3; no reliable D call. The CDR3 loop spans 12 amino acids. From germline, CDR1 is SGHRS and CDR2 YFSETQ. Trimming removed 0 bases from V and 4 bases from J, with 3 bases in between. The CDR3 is CASSLGSDTQYF. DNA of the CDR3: TGCGCCAGCAGCTTGGGCTCAGATACGCAGTATTTT.

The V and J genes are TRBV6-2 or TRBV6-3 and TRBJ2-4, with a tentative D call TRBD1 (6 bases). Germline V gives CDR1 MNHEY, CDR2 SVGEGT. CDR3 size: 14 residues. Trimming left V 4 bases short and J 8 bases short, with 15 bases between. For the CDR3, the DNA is TGTGCCAGCAGTTGGGGACATTCGATGGACATTCAGTACTTC. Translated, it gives CASSWGHSMDIQYF.